The clone carrying this TCR beta chain was counted many times. Its antigen is not known. Unique molecular identifiers were incorporated during preparation of the TCRbeta library. In TCRdb, the PCR reads were re-called with MiXCR into one record per CDR3 protein. In the table there are 400,000 to 550,000 distinct CDR3 sequences, over 9.5% of which are singletons. These data originate in a study of T-cell reconstitution after alpha-beta-depleted transplantation in children. The length of the CDR3 is 13 residues. J was trimmed by 8 bases and V by 4 bases; bases with no gene match: 5. Germline CDR1 is ENHRY and CDR2 is SYGVKD. Study-level findings and limits: Recipient T cells and thymic progenitors that survived were the source of the high TCRbeta diversity seen at day 60 in some patients. Counts and diversity of T cells one year after transplant came mostly from newly produced T cells. There were reportedly several hundred expanded graft clones from which alpha-beta T cells came about two months after transplant.

The source is a child between 2 and 9 years old with inherited bone marrow failure, due to receive a stem cell transplant. The source material was PBMCs, sampled before TCRalphabeta/CD19-depleted stem cell transplant. This chain connects TRBV10-3 to TRBJ2-1; the match to TRBD2 covers 7 bases. DNA of the CDR3: TGTGCCATCAGTGGGGGGGGGAGAGATGAGCAGTTCTTC. This encodes CAISGGGRDEQFF.